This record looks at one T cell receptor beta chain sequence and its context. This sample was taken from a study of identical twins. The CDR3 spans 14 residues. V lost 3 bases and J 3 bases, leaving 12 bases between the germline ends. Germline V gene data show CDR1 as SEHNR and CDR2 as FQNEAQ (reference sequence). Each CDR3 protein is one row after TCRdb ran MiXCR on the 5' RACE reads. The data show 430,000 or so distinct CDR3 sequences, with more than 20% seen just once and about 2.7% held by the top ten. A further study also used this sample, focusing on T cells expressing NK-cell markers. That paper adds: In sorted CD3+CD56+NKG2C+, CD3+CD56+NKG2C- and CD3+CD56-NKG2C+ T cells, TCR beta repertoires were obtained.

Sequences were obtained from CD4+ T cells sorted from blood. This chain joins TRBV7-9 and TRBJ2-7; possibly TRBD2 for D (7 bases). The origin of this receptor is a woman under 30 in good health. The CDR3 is CASSFGGAGYEQYF. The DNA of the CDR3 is TGTGCCAGCAGCTTTGGGGGGGCCGGCTACGAGCAGTACTTC.